This T cell receptor beta chain was profiled in a study of T and B cells in COVID-19 patients. Study background: Peripheral blood came from COVID-19 patients with active infection or after recovery. General observations from the study: Exclusive to the recovered cohort were thousands of TCR clusters, 30 to 40 of them with low generation probability. Sorted SARS-CoV-2-responsive or tetramer+ T cells and CD4+, regulatory and CD8+ subsets were not yet sequenced.

Looked up from germline, CDR1 is DFQATT and CDR2 is SNEGSKA (reference sequence). This CDR3 is 11 amino acids long. V lost 4 bases, J lost 5 bases, and 8 bases lay in between. TRB was amplified from about 250-500 ng of blood genomic DNA. This clonotype was observed a few times. What it recognizes is unknown. Multiplex PCR with BIOMED2 TRB-A/B primer pools amplified TRB rearrangements. TCRdb used MiXCR to reprocess the multiplex PCR reads, holding one entry per CDR3 protein. In the table there are 3,800 or so distinct CDR3 sequences, about 25% of which are singletons. This TCR was sampled from a human donor with active COVID-19. The chain couples TRBV20-1 to TRBJ1-2, with D possibly TRBD1 on 6 matching bases. The material sequenced was blood. The CDR3 sequence: CSANRAYGYTF. CDR3 DNA: TGCAGTGCTAACAGGGCGTATGGCTACACCTTC.